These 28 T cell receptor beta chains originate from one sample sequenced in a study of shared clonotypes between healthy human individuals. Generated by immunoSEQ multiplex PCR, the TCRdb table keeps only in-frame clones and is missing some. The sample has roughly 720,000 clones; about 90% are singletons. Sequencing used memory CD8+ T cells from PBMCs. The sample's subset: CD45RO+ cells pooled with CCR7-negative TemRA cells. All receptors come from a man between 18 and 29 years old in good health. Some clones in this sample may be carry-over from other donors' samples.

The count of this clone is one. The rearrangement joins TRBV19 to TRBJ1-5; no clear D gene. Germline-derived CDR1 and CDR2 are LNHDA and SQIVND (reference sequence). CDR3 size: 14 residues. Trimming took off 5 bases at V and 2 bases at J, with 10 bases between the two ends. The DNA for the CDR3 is TGTGCCAGTAGTGAACTATTGGGCAATCAGCCCCAGCATTTT. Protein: CASSELLGNQPQHF.

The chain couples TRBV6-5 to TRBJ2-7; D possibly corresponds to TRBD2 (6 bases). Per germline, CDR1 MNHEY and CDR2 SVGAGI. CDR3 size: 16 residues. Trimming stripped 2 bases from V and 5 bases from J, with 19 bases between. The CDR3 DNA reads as TGTGCCAGCAGTTACAGTACCGGGACTTTAACGCACGAGCAGTACTTC. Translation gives CASSYSTGTLTHEQYF.

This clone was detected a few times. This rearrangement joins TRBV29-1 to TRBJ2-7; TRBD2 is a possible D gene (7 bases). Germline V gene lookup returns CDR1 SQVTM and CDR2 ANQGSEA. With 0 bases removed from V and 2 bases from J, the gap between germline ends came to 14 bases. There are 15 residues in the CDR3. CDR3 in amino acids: CSVEDGGAYPYEQYF. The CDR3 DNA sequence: TGCAGCGTTGAAGATGGGGGGGCGTACCCCTACGAGCAGTACTTC.

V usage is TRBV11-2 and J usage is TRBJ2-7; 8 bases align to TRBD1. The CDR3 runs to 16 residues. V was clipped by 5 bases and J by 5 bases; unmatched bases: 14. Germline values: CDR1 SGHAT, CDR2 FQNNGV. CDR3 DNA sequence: TGTGCCAGCAGCCTCCAGCCCGGACAGGGAGTACACGAGCAGTACTTC. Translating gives CASSLQPGQGVHEQYF. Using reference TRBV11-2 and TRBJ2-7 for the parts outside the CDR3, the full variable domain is EAGVAQSPRYKIIEKRQSVAFWCNPISGHATLYWYQQILGQGPKLLIQFQNNGVVDDSQLPKDRFSAERLKGVDSTLKIQPAKLEDSAVYLCASSLQPGQGVHEQYFGPGTRLTVT.

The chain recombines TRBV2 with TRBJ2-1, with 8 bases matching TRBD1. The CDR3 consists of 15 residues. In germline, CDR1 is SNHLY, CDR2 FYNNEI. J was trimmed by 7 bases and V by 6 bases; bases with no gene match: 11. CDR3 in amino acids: CASRTRDRSSNEQFF. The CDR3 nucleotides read TGTGCCAGCAGGACCCGGGACAGGTCCTCAAATGAGCAGTTCTTC.

CDR3 bases: TGTGCCATCAGTGATGGACAGAAATACGAGCAGTACTTC. This encodes CAISDGQKYEQYF. This rearrangement joins TRBV10-3 to TRBJ2-7; tentative D call: TRBD1 (6 bases). The CDR3 runs 13 residues. The V gene lost 3 bases and the J gene lost 4 bases, with 10 bases spanning the gap. Germline lookup yields CDR1 ENHRY and CDR2 SYGVKD.

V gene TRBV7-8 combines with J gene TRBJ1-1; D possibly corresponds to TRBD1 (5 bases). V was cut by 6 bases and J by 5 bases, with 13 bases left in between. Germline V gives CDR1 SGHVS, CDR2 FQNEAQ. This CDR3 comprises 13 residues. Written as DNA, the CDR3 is TGTGCCAGCAGAACCGCGGGGCGGACTGAAGCTTTCTTT. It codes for CASRTAGRTEAFF.

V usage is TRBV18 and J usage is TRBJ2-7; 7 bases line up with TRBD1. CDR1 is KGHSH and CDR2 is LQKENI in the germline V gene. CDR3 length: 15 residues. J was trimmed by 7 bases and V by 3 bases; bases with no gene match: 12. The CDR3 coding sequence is TGTGCCAGCTCACCTACAGGGGTCATGGTGAAGGAGCAGTACTTC. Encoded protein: CASSPTGVMVKEQYF.

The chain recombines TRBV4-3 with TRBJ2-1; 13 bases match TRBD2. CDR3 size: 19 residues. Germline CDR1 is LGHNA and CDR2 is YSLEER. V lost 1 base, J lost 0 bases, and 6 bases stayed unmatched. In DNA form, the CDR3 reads TGCGCCAGCAGCCAAGGGGCAAGGACTAGCGGGAGCTCCTACAATGAGCAGTTCTTC. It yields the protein CASSQGARTSGSSYNEQFF.

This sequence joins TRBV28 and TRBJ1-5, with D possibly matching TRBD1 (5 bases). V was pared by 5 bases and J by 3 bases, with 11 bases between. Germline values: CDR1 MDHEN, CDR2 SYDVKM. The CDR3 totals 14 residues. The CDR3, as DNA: TGTGCCAGCAGTCCCGGGGGGACCAATCAGCCCCAGCATTTT. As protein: CASSPGGTNQPQHF.

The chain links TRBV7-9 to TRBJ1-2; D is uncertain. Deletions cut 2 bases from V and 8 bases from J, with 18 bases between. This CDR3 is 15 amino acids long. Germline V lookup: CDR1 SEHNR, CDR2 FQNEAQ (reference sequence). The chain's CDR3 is CASSLIGAQEWGYTF. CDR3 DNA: TGTGCCAGCAGCTTAATAGGTGCCCAGGAATGGGGCTACACCTTC.

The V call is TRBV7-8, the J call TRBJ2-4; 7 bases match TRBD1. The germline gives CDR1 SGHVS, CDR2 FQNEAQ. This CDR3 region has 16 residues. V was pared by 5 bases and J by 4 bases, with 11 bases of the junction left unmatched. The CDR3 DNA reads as TGTGCCAGCAGCCAAAACAGGGGACAAATTAAAAACATTCAGTACTTC. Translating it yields CASSQNRGQIKNIQYF.

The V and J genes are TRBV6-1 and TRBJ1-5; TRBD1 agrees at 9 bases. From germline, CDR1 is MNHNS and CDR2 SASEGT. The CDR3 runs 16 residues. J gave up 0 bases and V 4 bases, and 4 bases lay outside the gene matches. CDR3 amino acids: CASSATGGYSNQPQHF. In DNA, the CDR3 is TGTGCCAGCAGTGCGACAGGGGGTTATAGCAATCAGCCCCAGCATTTT.

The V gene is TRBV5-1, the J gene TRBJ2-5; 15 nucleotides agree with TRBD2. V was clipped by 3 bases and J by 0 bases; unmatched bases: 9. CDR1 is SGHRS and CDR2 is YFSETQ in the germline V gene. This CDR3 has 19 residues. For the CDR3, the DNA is TGCGCCAGCAGCTGGCCGGGACTAGCGGGAGGCACCTACCAAGAGACCCAGTACTTC. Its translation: CASSWPGLAGGTYQETQYF.

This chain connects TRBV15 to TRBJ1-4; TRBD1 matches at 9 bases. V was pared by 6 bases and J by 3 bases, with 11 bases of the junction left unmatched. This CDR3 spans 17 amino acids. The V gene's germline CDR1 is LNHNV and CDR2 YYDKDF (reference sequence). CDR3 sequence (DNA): TGTGCCACCAGTCCGGGACAGGGTTTTGTGGCTAATGAAAAACTGTTTTTT. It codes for CATSPGQGFVANEKLFF.

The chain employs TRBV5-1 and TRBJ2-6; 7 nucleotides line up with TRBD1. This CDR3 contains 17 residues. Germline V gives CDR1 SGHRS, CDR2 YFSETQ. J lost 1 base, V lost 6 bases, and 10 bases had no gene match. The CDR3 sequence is CASTWGQGVSGANVLTF. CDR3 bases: TGCGCCAGCACCTGGGGCCAGGGGGTTTCTGGGGCCAACGTCCTGACTTTC.

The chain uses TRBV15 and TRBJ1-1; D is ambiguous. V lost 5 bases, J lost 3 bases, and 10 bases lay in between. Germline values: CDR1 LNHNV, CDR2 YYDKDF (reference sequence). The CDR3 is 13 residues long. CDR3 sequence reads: CATSPAIHTEAFF. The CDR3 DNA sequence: TGTGCCACCAGCCCCGCAATCCACACTGAAGCTTTCTTT.

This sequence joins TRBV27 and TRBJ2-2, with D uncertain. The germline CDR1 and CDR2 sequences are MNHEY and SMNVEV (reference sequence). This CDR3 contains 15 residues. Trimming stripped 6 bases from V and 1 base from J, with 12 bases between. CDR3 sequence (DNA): TGTGCCAGCAGCCCCTCTACGGGGAACACCGGGGAGCTGTTTTTT. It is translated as CASSPSTGNTGELFF.

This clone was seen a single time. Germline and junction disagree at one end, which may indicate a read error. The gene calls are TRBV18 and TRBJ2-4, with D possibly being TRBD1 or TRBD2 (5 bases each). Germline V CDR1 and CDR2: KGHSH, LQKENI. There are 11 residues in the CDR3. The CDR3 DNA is TGTGCCAGCTCACCGTCAGGGAGTTTGAACTTC. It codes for CASSPSGSLNF.

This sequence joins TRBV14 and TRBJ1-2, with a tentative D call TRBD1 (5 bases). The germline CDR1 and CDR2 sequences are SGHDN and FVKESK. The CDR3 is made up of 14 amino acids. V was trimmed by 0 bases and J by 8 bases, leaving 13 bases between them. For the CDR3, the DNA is TGTGCCAGCAGCCAAGATAGGGGAGTGCTGGGCTACACCTTC. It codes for CASSQDRGVLGYTF.

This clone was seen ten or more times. The CDR3 is CASSEGGALTYEQYF. DNA for the CDR3: TGTGCCAGCAGCGAGGGGGGAGCCCTGACCTACGAGCAGTACTTC. The rearrangement joins TRBV9 to TRBJ2-7; D possibly matches TRBD1 or TRBD2 (6 bases each). V gave up 3 bases and J gave up 2 bases, with 15 bases separating them. The CDR3 loop spans 15 amino acids. Germline assignment: CDR1 SGDLS and CDR2 YYNGEE.

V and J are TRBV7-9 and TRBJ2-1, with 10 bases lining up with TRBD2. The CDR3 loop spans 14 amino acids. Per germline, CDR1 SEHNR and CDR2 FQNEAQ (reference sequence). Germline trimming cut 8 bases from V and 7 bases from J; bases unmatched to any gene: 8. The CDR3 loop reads CASRGPSGGNEQFF. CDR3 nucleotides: TGTGCCAGCCGCGGCCCTAGCGGGGGAAATGAGCAGTTCTTC.

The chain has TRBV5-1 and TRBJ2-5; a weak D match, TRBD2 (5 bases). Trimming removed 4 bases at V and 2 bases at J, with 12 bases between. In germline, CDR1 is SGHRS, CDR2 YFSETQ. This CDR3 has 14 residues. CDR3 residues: CASSPTRRQETQYF. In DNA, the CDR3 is TGCGCCAGCAGCCCCACGAGGAGGCAAGAGACCCAGTACTTC.

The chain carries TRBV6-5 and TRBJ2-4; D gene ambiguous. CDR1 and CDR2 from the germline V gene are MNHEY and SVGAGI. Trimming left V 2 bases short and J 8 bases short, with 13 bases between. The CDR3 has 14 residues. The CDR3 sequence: CASSYTSPWDIQYF. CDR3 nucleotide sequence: TGTGCCAGCAGTTACACGTCGCCATGGGACATTCAGTACTTC.

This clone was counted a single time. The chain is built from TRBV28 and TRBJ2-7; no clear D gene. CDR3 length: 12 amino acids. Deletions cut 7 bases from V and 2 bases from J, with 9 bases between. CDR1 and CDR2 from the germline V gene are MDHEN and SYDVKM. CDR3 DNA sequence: TGTGCCAGCACCCCTGTGCCCTACGAGCAGTACTTC. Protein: CASTPVPYEQYF.

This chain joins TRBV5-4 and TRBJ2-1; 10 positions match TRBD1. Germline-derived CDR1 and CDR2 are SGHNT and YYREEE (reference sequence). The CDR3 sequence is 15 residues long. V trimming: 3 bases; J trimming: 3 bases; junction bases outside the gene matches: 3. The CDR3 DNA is TGTGCCAGCAGCTCCCGGGACAGGGGCTACAATGAGCAGTTCTTC. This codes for CASSSRDRGYNEQFF. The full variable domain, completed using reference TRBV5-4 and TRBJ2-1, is ETGVTQSPTHLIKTRGQQVTLRCSSQSGHNTVSWYQQALGQGPQFIFQYYREEENGRGNFPPRFSGLQFPNYSSELNVNALELDDSALYLCASSSRDRGYNEQFFGPGTRLTVL.

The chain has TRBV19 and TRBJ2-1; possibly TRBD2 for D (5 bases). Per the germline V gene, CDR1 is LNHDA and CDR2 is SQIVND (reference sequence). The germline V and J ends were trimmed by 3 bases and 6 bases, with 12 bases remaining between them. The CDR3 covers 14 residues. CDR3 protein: CASSITSSRNEQFF. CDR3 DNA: TGTGCCAGTAGTATTACGTCTAGCCGCAATGAGCAGTTCTTC.

The CDR3 region is CASSPTSGRAAKETQYF. CDR3 bases: TGTGCCAGTAGTCCCACTAGCGGGAGGGCCGCGAAGGAGACCCAGTACTTC. The chain is built from TRBV19 and TRBJ2-5; TRBD2 aligns across 13 bases. The germline V gene has CDR1 LNHDA and CDR2 SQIVND (reference sequence). V lost 5 bases, J lost 5 bases, and 11 bases stayed unmatched. This CDR3 has 17 amino acids.